This entry lists 29 T cell receptor beta chains sequenced from one sample in a study of T cells in tuberculosis (dated 2018 in TCRdb). Receptor libraries were prepared by the immunoSEQ multiplex PCR assay. TCRdb's version of the immuneACCESS table is confined to in-frame rearrangements and falls short of the full clone set. An unresolved V gene accounts for under half of the shortfall where checked; the remainder is of unknown origin. The sample table shows about 36,000 clones, and about 93% are seen once. Approximately 7.5% of the sample lies in the top ten. What was sequenced was PBMCs. These receptors all come from a donor aged 5 to 30 with latent tuberculosis or without tuberculosis infection.

J is TRBJ1-5 and V is TRBV7-9; 7 nucleotides match TRBD1. This CDR3 has 15 amino acids. The trim removed 0 bases at V and 10 bases at J, leaving 9 bases unmatched. The germline V gene has CDR1 SEHNR and CDR2 FQNEAQ (reference sequence). The CDR3 nucleotides are TGTGCCAGCAGCTTAGCTCAGGGGGTCGGCGGCCCCCAGCATTTT. Translated: CASSLAQGVGGPQHF.

The gene calls are TRBV5-1 and TRBJ2-2; 8 bases are a match to TRBD1. V trimming: 8 bases; J trimming: 4 bases; junction bases outside the gene matches: 13. This CDR3 spans 16 amino acids. CDR1 is SGHRS and CDR2 is YFSETQ in the germline V gene. The CDR3 nucleotides are TGCGCCAGTACGATATCGCAGGGGGCTACCACCGGGGAGCTGTTTTTT. Amino acid sequence: CASTISQGATTGELFF.

The chain recombines TRBV6-5 with TRBJ2-7; D gene uncertain. This CDR3 has 12 amino acids. V lost 6 bases, J lost 4 bases, and 10 bases lay in between. Germline loops: CDR1 MNHEY, CDR2 SVGAGI. CDR3 sequence (DNA): TGTGCCAGCAGCTACGACACATACGAGCAGTACTTC. Its translation: CASSYDTYEQYF.

V usage is TRBV2 and J usage is TRBJ1-4; D is unclear. Germline CDR1 SNHLY, CDR2 FYNNEI. Trimming took off 2 bases at V and 5 bases at J, with 12 bases between the two ends. The CDR3 sequence is 15 residues long. The CDR3 nucleotides are TGTGCCAGCAGTGAATTTGGGCAGGAAAATGAAAAACTGTTTTTT. Translated, it gives CASSEFGQENEKLFF.

The gene calls are TRBV5-1 and TRBJ2-2; 7 nucleotides agree with TRBD1. V lost 2 bases to trimming and J lost 1 base; unmatched junction nucleotides: 5. The CDR3 length is 16 residues. The germline V gene encodes CDR1 SGHRS and CDR2 YFSETQ. CDR3 amino acids: CASSFRQGGNTGELFF. The CDR3, as DNA: TGCGCCAGCAGCTTCCGACAGGGTGGGAACACCGGGGAGCTGTTTTTT.

The gene calls are TRBV5-5 and TRBJ1-4; no clear D. The ends were cut back, 3 bases at V and 8 bases at J, with 17 bases in the middle. In germline, CDR1 is SGHKS, CDR2 YYEKEE (reference sequence). This CDR3 spans 15 amino acids. In DNA form, the CDR3 reads TGTGCCAGCAGCTCCGCGATTGCGGCCGCGGAAAAACTGTTTTTT. As protein: CASSSAIAAAEKLFF.

This clone came up once. This chain links TRBV29-1 with TRBJ2-1, with 8 bases that match TRBD1. Germline CDR1 reads SQVTM; CDR2 reads ANQGSEA. The junction had 5 bases not matched to a gene; V was cut back by 6 bases and J by 4 bases. The CDR3 is 13 amino acids. For the CDR3, the DNA is TGCAGCGTAGCAGGGGGCCTATACAATGAGCAGTTCTTC. This encodes CSVAGGLYNEQFF.

The chain links TRBV11-3 to TRBJ1-2; TRBD1 aligns across 8 bases. The CDR3 is made up of 16 amino acids. The junction had 6 bases not matched to a gene; V was cut back by 0 bases and J by 3 bases. The germline CDR1 and CDR2 sequences are SGHNT and YENEEA. This CDR3 is CASSLDRQGRYYGYTF. The CDR3 region has the DNA TGTGCCAGCAGCTTAGATCGACAGGGGAGGTACTATGGCTACACCTTC.

The gene calls are TRBV25-1 and TRBJ2-7, with TRBD1 matching 12 bases. The V gene end was trimmed by 4 bases and the J gene end by 4 bases; junction bases not matched to a gene: 5. The CDR3 length is 15 residues. Germline V CDR1 and CDR2: MGHDK, SYGVNS. The CDR3 bases are TGTGCCAGCAGTGCCTCGGGACAGGGGGCTTACGAGCAGTACTTC. This gives the protein CASSASGQGAYEQYF.

This clone has a single count. The rearrangement uses TRBV25-1 and TRBJ2-1; D is ambiguous. CDR1 is MGHDK and CDR2 is SYGVNS in the germline V gene. Between the trimmed V and J ends, which lost 3 bases and 10 bases, there was a span of 13 bases. This CDR3 has 13 amino acids. The CDR3 loop is CASSDGSPGEQFF. CDR3 nucleotide sequence: TGTGCCAGCAGTGACGGATCCCCAGGAGAGCAGTTCTTC. Full variable domain (outside the CDR3, taken from reference TRBV25-1 and TRBJ2-1): EADIYQTPRYLVIGTGKKITLECSQTMGHDKMYWYQQDPGMELHLIHYSYGVNSTEKGDLSSESTVSRIRTEHFPLTLESARPSHTSQYLCASSDGSPGEQFFGPGTRLTVL.

This sequence joins TRBV4-3 and TRBJ1-1, with D perhaps matching TRBD1 (5 bases). CDR1 LGHNA and CDR2 YSLEER come from the germline V gene. V lost 0 bases to trimming and J lost 4 bases, with 12 bases between them. The CDR3 extends over 15 amino acids. The CDR3 nucleotides are TGCGCCAGCAGCCAAGATTTTAGGGGTAGCACTGAAGCTTTCTTT. Translated: CASSQDFRGSTEAFF.

J is TRBJ1-6 and V is TRBV5-1, with TRBD1 identical over 8 bases. The CDR3 length is 19 residues. Trimming removed 2 bases from V and 3 bases from J; junction bases left unmatched: 13. Germline lookup yields CDR1 SGHRS and CDR2 YFSETQ. In DNA, the CDR3 is TGCGCCAGCAGCTTACAAGGACAGGGTGTGGACCGCTATAATTCACCCCTCCACTTT. This encodes CASSLQGQGVDRYNSPLHF.

The chain links TRBV11-2 to TRBJ2-1, with 11 bases matching TRBD2. The CDR3 length is 16 residues. Germline trimming cut 4 bases from V and 4 bases from J; bases unmatched to any gene: 6. Germline assignment: CDR1 SGHAT and CDR2 FQNNGV. The CDR3 DNA reads as TGTGCCAGCAGCTCAATAACTAGCGGGGGTTACAATGAGCAGTTCTTC. Translation gives CASSSITSGGYNEQFF.

The rearrangement joins TRBV6-5 to TRBJ1-2; D possibly corresponds to TRBD1 (5 bases). Trimming stripped 7 bases from V and 5 bases from J, with 20 bases between. The CDR3 loop spans 15 amino acids. Germline V gene sequence: CDR1 MNHEY, CDR2 SVGAGI. The DNA of the CDR3 is TGTGCCAGCACCAAAAAATACGGGGGTGGTTATGGCTACACCTTC. Translating gives CASTKKYGGGYGYTF.

The chain has TRBV7-7 and TRBJ2-1; 7 bases align to TRBD1. The ends lost 5 bases at V and 2 bases at J; junction bases unmatched: 6. Looked up from germline, CDR1 is SSHAT and CDR2 is FNYEAQ (reference sequence). CDR3 length equals 15 residues. Here the CDR3 DNA reads TGTGCCAGCAGCAGGGACCAGGGGGCCTACAATGAGCAGTTCTTC. Its protein product is CASSRDQGAYNEQFF.

The gene calls are TRBV19 and TRBJ2-7, with TRBD1 matching over 9 bases. Germline V gives CDR1 LNHDA, CDR2 SQIVND (reference sequence). The CDR3 has 14 amino acids. V trimming: 5 bases; J trimming: 4 bases; junction bases outside the gene matches: 6. CDR3 protein: CASSFGQGSYEQYF. DNA of the CDR3: TGTGCCAGTAGTTTCGGACAGGGGAGTTACGAGCAGTACTTC.

The gene calls are TRBV5-1 and TRBJ2-1; a possible D gene is TRBD1 (5 bases). V shed 2 bases and J shed 4 bases, with 10 bases lying between them. Germline assignment: CDR1 SGHRS and CDR2 YFSETQ. The CDR3 is made up of 14 amino acids. The DNA of the CDR3 is TGCGCCAGCAGCTTCAGACAGAAGTACAATGAGCAGTTCTTC. This sequence encodes CASSFRQKYNEQFF.

The genes are TRBV28 and TRBJ1-4, with D unclear. CDR3 size: 13 residues. Germline values: CDR1 MDHEN, CDR2 SYDVKM. The V gene lost 6 bases and the J gene lost 5 bases, with 10 bases spanning the gap. The chain's CDR3 is CASRSNSNEKLFF. In DNA form, the CDR3 reads TGTGCCAGCAGGTCAAATTCCAATGAAAAACTGTTTTTT.

This sequence joins TRBV6-1 and TRBJ1-5; D is perhaps TRBD1 (6 bases). The CDR3 consists of 16 residues. Germline-derived CDR1 and CDR2 are MNHNS and SASEGT. Trimming removed 1 base at V and 1 base at J, with 11 bases between. The CDR3 nucleotides read TGTGCCAGCAGTGAAGTCAGGGGAGGGAGCAATCAGCCCCAGCATTTT. It yields the protein CASSEVRGGSNQPQHF.

The rearrangement links TRBV9 to TRBJ2-7; tentative D call: TRBD1 (6 bases). The germline V and J ends were trimmed by 3 bases and 0 bases, with 10 bases remaining between them. CDR3 length: 14 amino acids. Germline V gives CDR1 SGDLS, CDR2 YYNGEE. The CDR3 nucleotides read TGTGCCAGCAGCGGTTACAGGGTCTCCTACGAGCAGTACTTC. Protein sequence: CASSGYRVSYEQYF.

This clone was seen once. The CDR3 DNA follows: TGTGCCAGCAGCCCCCTGACAGGGACCTCCAGGGAGCAGTTCTTC. This sequence encodes CASSPLTGTSREQFF. The rearrangement joins TRBV7-3 to TRBJ2-1; the match to TRBD1 covers 7 bases. V lost 5 bases to trimming and J lost 10 bases; unmatched junction nucleotides: 14. CDR1 is SGHTA and CDR2 is FQGTGA in the germline V gene. The CDR3 length is 15 residues.

The rearrangement links TRBV7-9 to TRBJ1-6; TRBD1 might be the D (6 bases). This CDR3 region has 15 residues. V lost 1 base to trimming and J lost 9 bases, with 13 bases between them. Germline loops: CDR1 SEHNR, CDR2 FQNEAQ (reference sequence). The CDR3 loop is CASSLVTTTGSPLHF. CDR3 DNA sequence: TGTGCCAGCAGCTTAGTAACCACGACAGGTTCACCCCTCCACTTT.

V gene TRBV5-1 combines with J gene TRBJ2-3; TRBD1 matches at 11 bases. The CDR3 sequence is 15 residues long. V was pared by 0 bases and J by 4 bases, with 1 base of the junction left unmatched. In germline, CDR1 is SGHRS, CDR2 YFSETQ. CDR3 protein: CASSLGTGGADTQYF. In nucleotides, the CDR3 is TGCGCCAGCAGCTTGGGGACAGGGGGCGCAGATACGCAGTATTTT.

This chain joins TRBV6-5 and TRBJ1-1, with D maybe TRBD1 (6 bases). CDR1 and CDR2 (germline): MNHEY, SVGAGI. Trimming left V 3 bases short and J 4 bases short, with 9 bases between. CDR3 length: 13 amino acids. The CDR3 reads CASSYLRGTEAFF. The DNA for the CDR3 is TGTGCCAGCAGTTATCTCAGGGGCACTGAAGCTTTCTTT.

This chain joins TRBV18 and TRBJ1-3, with D hard to call. CDR1 and CDR2 (germline): KGHSH, LQKENI. Trimming left V 6 bases short and J 8 bases short, with 14 bases between. CDR3 length: 13 amino acids. This CDR3 reads CASSSIREDTIYF. CDR3 coding DNA: TGTGCCAGCTCGTCCATAAGAGAGGACACCATATATTTT.

The rearrangement links TRBV5-8 to TRBJ2-3; perhaps TRBD1 as D (6 bases). The CDR3 has 15 amino acids. The germline V gene encodes CDR1 SGHTS and CDR2 YDEGEE. The V gene lost 1 base and the J gene lost 0 bases, with 9 bases spanning the gap. DNA for the CDR3: TGTGCCAGCAGCTTGATGGGGGCCAGCACAGATACGCAGTATTTT. Translating gives CASSLMGASTDTQYF. The whole variable domain, remainder taken from reference TRBV5-8 and TRBJ2-3, is EAGVTQSPTHLIKTRGQQATLRCSPISGHTSVYWYQQALGLGLQFLLWYDEGEERNRGNFPPRFSGRQFPNYSSELNVNALELEDSALYLCASSLMGASTDTQYFGPGTRLTVL.

This chain connects TRBV11-1 to TRBJ2-7, with D maybe TRBD1 (6 bases). CDR1 and CDR2 (germline): SGHAT, FQDESV (reference sequence). V shed 8 bases and J shed 1 base, with 18 bases lying between them. The CDR3 loop spans 15 amino acids. The CDR3 region has the DNA TGTGCCAGCGGGACCTGGGACACACTATCCTACGAGCAGTACTTC. Translated, it gives CASGTWDTLSYEQYF.

This clone showed up just once. The genes are TRBV4-2 and TRBJ1-2; 9 bases agree with TRBD1. This CDR3 is built from 15 residues. The V gene's germline CDR1 is LGHNA and CDR2 YNFKEQ. V lost 0 bases and J lost 8; bases outside the gene matches: 7. This CDR3 reads CASSQDLGTGYGYTF. In DNA form, the CDR3 reads TGTGCCAGCAGCCAAGATCTTGGGACAGGGTACGGCTACACCTTC.

This chain connects TRBV2 to TRBJ2-5, with TRBD2 as a possible D gene (5 bases). Trimming removed 4 bases at V and 4 bases at J, with 13 bases between. The CDR3 consists of 14 residues. Germline-derived CDR1 and CDR2 are SNHLY and FYNNEI. CDR3 region: CASSGLLRAETQYF. The CDR3 DNA reads TGTGCCAGCAGTGGGCTTCTGAGGGCAGAGACCCAGTACTTC.